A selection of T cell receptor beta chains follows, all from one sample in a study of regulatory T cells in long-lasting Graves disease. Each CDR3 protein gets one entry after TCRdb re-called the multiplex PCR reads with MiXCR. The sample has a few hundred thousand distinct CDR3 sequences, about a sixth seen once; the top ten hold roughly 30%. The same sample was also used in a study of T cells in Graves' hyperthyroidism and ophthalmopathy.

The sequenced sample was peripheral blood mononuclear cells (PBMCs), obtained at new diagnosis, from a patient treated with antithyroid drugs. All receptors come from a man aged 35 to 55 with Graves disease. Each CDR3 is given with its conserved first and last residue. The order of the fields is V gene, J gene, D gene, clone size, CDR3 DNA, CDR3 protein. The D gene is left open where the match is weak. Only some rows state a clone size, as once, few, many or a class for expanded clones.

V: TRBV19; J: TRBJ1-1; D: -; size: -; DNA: TGTGCCAGTAGTACGAGACAGCTCGGGGCAGCTTTCTTT; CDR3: CASSTRQLGAAFF
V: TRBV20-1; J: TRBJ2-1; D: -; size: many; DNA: TGCAGTGCTAGGATGGGGATCTACAATGAGCAGTTCTTC; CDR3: CSARMGIYNEQFF
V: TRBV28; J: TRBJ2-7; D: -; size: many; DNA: TGTGCCAGCAGTTCCCTCTCGTGGGGCAGCTCCTACGAGCAGTACTTC; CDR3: CASSSLSWGSSYEQYF
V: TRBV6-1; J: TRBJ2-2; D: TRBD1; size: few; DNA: TGTGCCAGCAGACCTCCTTGGACAGGGGTCACCGGGGAGCTGTTTTTT; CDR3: CASRPPWTGVTGELFF
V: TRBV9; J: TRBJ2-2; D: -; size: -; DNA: TGTGCCAGCAGCGTAGATGGCACCGGGGAGCTGTTTTTT; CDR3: CASSVDGTGELFF
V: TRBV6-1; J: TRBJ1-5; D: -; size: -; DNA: TGTGCCAGCAGTAGAGGGTTGTACCCCGGCGGGAATCAGCCCCAGCATTTT; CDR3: CASSRGLYPGGNQPQHF
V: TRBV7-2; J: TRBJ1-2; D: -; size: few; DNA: TGTGCCAGCAGCTTAGCGAGGGATAGCTATGGCTACACCTTC; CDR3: CASSLARDSYGYTF
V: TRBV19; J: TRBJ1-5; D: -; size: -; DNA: TGTGCCAGTAGTAATGGCAGGGGTGGCCAGCCCCAGCATTTT; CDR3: CASSNGRGGQPQHF
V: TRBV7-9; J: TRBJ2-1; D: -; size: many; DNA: TGTGCCAGCAGCTTCGGCGACCCCGGATCCAATGAGCAGTTCTTC; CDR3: CASSFGDPGSNEQFF
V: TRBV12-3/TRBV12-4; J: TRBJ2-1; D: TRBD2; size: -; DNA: TGTGCCAGCAGTTTATTTGCGGGAGGGGTAAATGAGCAGTTCTTC; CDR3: CASSLFAGGVNEQFF
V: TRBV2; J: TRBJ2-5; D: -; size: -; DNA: TGTGCCAGCAAGAGCCAGGCGATAGAAAAAGAGACCCAGTACTTC; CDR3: CASKSQAIEKETQYF
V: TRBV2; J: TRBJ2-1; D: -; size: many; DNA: TGTGCCAGCATGGGGGACGCAAATGAGCAGTTCTTC; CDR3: CASMGDANEQFF
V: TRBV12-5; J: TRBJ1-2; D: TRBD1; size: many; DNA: TGTGCTAGTGGTTTGTACAGGGGGCCATATGGCTACACCTTC; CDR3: CASGLYRGPYGYTF
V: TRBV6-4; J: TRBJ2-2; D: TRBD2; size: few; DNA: TGTGCCAGCAGTGACTCACTAGCGGCCGGGGAGCTGTTTTTT; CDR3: CASSDSLAAGELFF
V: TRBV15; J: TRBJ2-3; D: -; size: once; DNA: TGTGCCACCAGCAGAGGATCGGGTTCTACAGATACGCAGTATTTT; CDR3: CATSRGSGSTDTQYF
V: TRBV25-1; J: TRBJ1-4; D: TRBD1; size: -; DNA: TGTGCCAGCCGTGATATTGTCTCGCAACAGGGGCTAGATGAAAAACTGTTTTTT; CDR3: CASRDIVSQQGLDEKLFF
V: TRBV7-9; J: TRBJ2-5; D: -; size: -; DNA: TGTGCCAGCAGCCAGACAGGCCCCGCAGACGAGACCCAGTACTTC; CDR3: CASSQTGPADETQYF
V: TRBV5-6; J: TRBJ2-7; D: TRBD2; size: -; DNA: TGTGCCAGCACCCCCCGGTATAGCGGGGTAAGCGAGCAGTACTTC; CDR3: CASTPRYSGVSEQYF
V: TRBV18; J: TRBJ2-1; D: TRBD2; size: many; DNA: TGTGCCAGCTCACCACCGGGCGGGGGGCCCCTCAATGAGCAGTTCTTC; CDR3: CASSPPGGGPLNEQFF
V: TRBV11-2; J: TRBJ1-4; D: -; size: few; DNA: TGTGCCAGCAGCTTAGTTCTGAGGCCAACTAATGAAAAACTGTTTTTT; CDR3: CASSLVLRPTNEKLFF
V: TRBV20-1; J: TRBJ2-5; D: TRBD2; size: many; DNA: TGCAGTGCTACTAGCGGGGGGGATTTTGAGACCCAGTACTTC; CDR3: CSATSGGDFETQYF
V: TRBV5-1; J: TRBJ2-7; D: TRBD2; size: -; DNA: TGCGCCAGCAGCTTGTTGACTAGCGGGGGGGATAAGCAGTACTTC; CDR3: CASSLLTSGGDKQYF
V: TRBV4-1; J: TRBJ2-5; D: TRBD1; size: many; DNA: TGCGCCAGCAGCCAATCAACCGGGACAGGGATTGAGACCCAGTACTTC; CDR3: CASSQSTGTGIETQYF
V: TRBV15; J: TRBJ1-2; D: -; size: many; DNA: TGTGCCACCAGCAGAGATCGTGTTAGTTATAACCATGGCTACACCTTC; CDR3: CATSRDRVSYNHGYTF
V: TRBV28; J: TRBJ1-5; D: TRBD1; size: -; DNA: TGTGCCAGCAGGGGACAGGGGGCCGGTCAGCCCCAGCATTTT; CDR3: CASRGQGAGQPQHF
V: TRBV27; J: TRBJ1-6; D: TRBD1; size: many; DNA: TGTGCCAGCAGTCCCCAGACAGGGGGCATGGATTCACCCCTCCACTTT; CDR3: CASSPQTGGMDSPLHF
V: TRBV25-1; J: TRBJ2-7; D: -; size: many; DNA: TGTGCCAGCAGTAGGGGCAGGAGCTCCTACGAGCAGTACTTC; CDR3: CASSRGRSSYEQYF
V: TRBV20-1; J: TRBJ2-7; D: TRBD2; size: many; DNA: TGCAGTGCTAGTTATGATGCGGGGGGCTACGAGCAGTACTTC; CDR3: CSASYDAGGYEQYF
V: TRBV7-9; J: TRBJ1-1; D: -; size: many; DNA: TGTGCCAGCAGCTTACAGACAGGAGGCACTGAAGCTTTCTTT; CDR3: CASSLQTGGTEAFF
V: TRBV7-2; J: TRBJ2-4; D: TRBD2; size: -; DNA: TGTGCCAGCAGCTTAGTGACTAGCGGGGGGCCCGGCCAATACTTC; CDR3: CASSLVTSGGPGQYF
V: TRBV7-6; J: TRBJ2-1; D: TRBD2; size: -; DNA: TGTGCCAGCGCGATCAACACCGGGACTAGGCAGTTCTTC; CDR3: CASAINTGTRQFF